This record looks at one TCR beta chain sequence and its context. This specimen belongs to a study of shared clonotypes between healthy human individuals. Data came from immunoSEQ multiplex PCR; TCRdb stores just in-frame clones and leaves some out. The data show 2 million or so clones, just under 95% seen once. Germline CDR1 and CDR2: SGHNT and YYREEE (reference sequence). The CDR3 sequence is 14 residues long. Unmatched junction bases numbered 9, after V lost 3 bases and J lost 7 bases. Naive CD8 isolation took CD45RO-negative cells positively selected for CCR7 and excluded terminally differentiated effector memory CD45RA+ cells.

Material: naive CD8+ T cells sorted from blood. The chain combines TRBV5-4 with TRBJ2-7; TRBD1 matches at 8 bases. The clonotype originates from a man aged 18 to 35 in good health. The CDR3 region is CASSYRDRPDEQYF. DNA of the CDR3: TGTGCCAGCAGCTACCGGGACAGGCCCGATGAGCAGTACTTC.